A selection of T cell receptor beta chains follows, all from one sample in a study of Ad26.COV2.S vaccination and SARS-CoV-2 variants. Assay: immunoSEQ multiplex PCR; the TCRdb copy retains only in-frame clones and omits some. The sample has some 350,000 clones, about 91% seen once. The source was peripheral blood, collected after recovery from COVID-19. The receptors stem from a human donor who had recovered from COVID-19. Each CDR3 is given with its conserved first and last residue. A D gene is named only where the DNA matches it firmly. The size field is filled for only some rows; it gives once, few, many or a size class.

15	NA	TRBV7-8	NA	TRBJ1-4	TGTGCCAGCAGCTTAGCCGTGTCAACTAATGAAAAACTGTTTTTT	CASSLAVSTNEKLFF
14	NA	TRBV15	NA	TRBJ1-2	TGTGCCACCAGCCCGACGCGGGATTACTATGGCTACACCTTC	CATSPTRDYYGYTF
15	NA	TRBV9	NA	TRBJ1-1	TGTGCCAGCAGCGTTAACGCCCTAGGGGACACTGAAGCTTTCTTT	CASSVNALGDTEAFF
14	TRBD2	TRBV6-5	NA	TRBJ2-5	TGTGCCAGCAGTTACTCTGGGGGGGAAAAGACCCAGTACTTC	CASSYSGGEKTQYF
17	TRBD1	TRBV15	NA	TRBJ2-3	TGTGCCACCAGCAGAGATCTTTGGGGACAGGCGGGAGATACGCAGTATTTT	CATSRDLWGQAGDTQYF
16	NA	TRBV4-2	NA	TRBJ2-2	TGTGCCAGCAGCGCCCTCGAGCACATGAACACCGGGGAGCTGTTTTTT	CASSALEHMNTGELFF
15	TRBD2	TRBV7-9	NA	TRBJ2-3	TGTGCCAGCAGCCGAGCGGGGGGAAGCACAGATACGCAGTATTTT	CASSRAGGSTDTQYF
15	TRBD1	TRBV6-5	NA	TRBJ2-7	TGTGCCAGCAGCTCCCCCGGACAGGGATTCTACGAGCAGTACTTC	CASSSPGQGFYEQYF
18	TRBD2	TRBV5-1	NA	TRBJ2-2	TGCGCCAGCAGCTTGGCCGCGGCGGGGGGGCCACGGACCGGGGAGCTGTTTTTT	CASSLAAAGGPRTGELFF
15	TRBD1	TRBV5-4	NA	TRBJ1-2	TGTGCCAGCAGCTACGATCGGACAGGGGGCTATGGCTACACCTTC	CASSYDRTGGYGYTF
15	NA	TRBV7-6	NA	TRBJ1-5	TGTGCCAGCAGCTCCCAGGATAGTCGGAATCAGCCCCAGCATTTT	CASSSQDSRNQPQHF
17	TRBD1	TRBV5-5	NA	TRBJ1-1	TGTGCCAGCAGCAGCCATAGGACAGGGGTGTTTGTCACTGAAGCTTTCTTT	CASSSHRTGVFVTEAFF
17	TRBD1	TRBV5-6	NA	TRBJ2-1	TGTGCCAGCAGCTTGCTTAAGGGGACAGGAAAGGGGAATGAGCAGTTCTTC	CASSLLKGTGKGNEQFF
15	NA	TRBV19	once	TRBJ1-2	TGTGCCAGTAGTGTGGTTCGGAGGGGGAACTATGGCTACACCTTC	CASSVVRRGNYGYTF
17	NA	TRBV5-5	NA	TRBJ1-2	TGTGCCAGCAGCGGGGGACTTCAGAGCTTCTTTAACTATGGCTACACCTTC	CASSGGLQSFFNYGYTF
18	TRBD1	TRBV18	NA	TRBJ1-5	TGTGCCAGCTCACCACGTACAACCACAGGGGACTCGAGGCAGCCCCAGCATTTT	CASSPRTTTGDSRQPQHF
15	NA	TRBV7-2	NA	TRBJ2-2	TGTGCCAGCAGCTTTCGCCTAGAGAACACCGGGGAGCTGTTTTTT	CASSFRLENTGELFF
15	TRBD1	TRBV5-1	once	TRBJ1-3	TGCGCCAGCAGCGATCCGACAGGGACTGGAAACACCATATATTTT	CASSDPTGTGNTIYF
13	NA	TRBV4-1	NA	TRBJ2-7	TGCGCCAGCAGCCAGGCTATCTCCTACGAGCAGTACTTC	CASSQAISYEQYF
13	NA	TRBV7-6	few	TRBJ1-6	TGTGCCAGCAGCCCTATGGGGGGATCACCCCTCCACTTT	CASSPMGGSPLHF
14	TRBD1	TRBV9	NA	TRBJ2-7	TGTGCCAGCAGCCCCTCCGGGACAGGTCACGAGCAGTACTTC	CASSPSGTGHEQYF
13	NA	TRBV19	NA	TRBJ1-5	TGTGCCAGTGCGCCGGAGGGCAATCAGCCCCAGCATTTT	CASAPEGNQPQHF
13	NA	TRBV13	NA	TRBJ1-1	TGTGCCAGCAGCTACGGGACGAACACTGAAGCTTTCTTT	CASSYGTNTEAFF
13	NA	TRBV5-6	NA	TRBJ2-7	TGTGCCAGCAGCTTGGATGTAGGGCGTGAGCAGTACTTC	CASSLDVGREQYF
16	NA	TRBV11-2	NA	TRBJ2-5	TGTGCCAGCAGCTCTCGGGACCCGTCGCTACAAGAGACCCAGTACTTC	CASSSRDPSLQETQYF
17	NA	TRBV10-3	NA	TRBJ2-7	TGTGCCATCAGTGAGTCTTATAGTGGCGGTGATATGTACGAGCAGTACTTC	CAISESYSGGDMYEQYF
17	NA	TRBV9	NA	TRBJ2-2	TGTGCCAGCAGCGTAGCTACGAGGGCAGGGGCCACCGGGGAGCTGTTTTTT	CASSVATRAGATGELFF
17	TRBD1	TRBV6-6	NA	TRBJ1-5	TGTGCCAGCAGTCGTGGGGACAGGGGAGAGAGCAATCAGCCCCAGCATTTT	CASSRGDRGESNQPQHF
15	NA	TRBV4-2	NA	TRBJ1-2	TGTGCCAGCAGCCCTCTTGACAGGACTAACTATGGCTACACCTTC	CASSPLDRTNYGYTF
11	NA	TRBV20-1	NA	TRBJ1-1	TGCAGTGCTAGCCGGAACACTGAAGCTTTCTTT	CSASRNTEAFF
11	NA	TRBV20-1	once	TRBJ2-2	TGCAGTGCTGTCGTTCGCCGGGAGCTGTTTTTT	CSAVVRRELFF
14	NA	TRBV11-2	NA	TRBJ1-2	TGTGCCAGCAGCCCGATACTAGACCGACTGGGCTACACCTTC	CASSPILDRLGYTF
14	NA	TRBV7-6	NA	TRBJ1-5	TGTGCCAGCAGCTTTGACATTGGCAATCAGCCCCAGCATTTT	CASSFDIGNQPQHF
13	NA	TRBV4-1	NA	TRBJ2-7	TGCGCCAGCAGCCAAGTGGGCAGCTACGAGCAGTACTTC	CASSQVGSYEQYF
16	TRBD2	TRBV9	NA	TRBJ2-5	TGTGCCAGCAGCGTAGATACTAGCGGGGGGGCGGAGACCCAGTACTTC	CASSVDTSGGAETQYF
11	NA	TRBV2	NA	TRBJ1-2	TGTGCCAGCAGTAGGGGTTACGGCTACACCTTC	CASSRGYGYTF
13	NA	TRBV29-1	NA	TRBJ2-5	TGCAGCACGGGCGGGGGCGCGGGAGAGACCCAGTACTTC	CSTGGGAGETQYF
11	NA	TRBV5-1	NA	TRBJ1-2	TGCGCCAGCACCGGTGGTGACGGCTACACCTTC	CASTGGDGYTF
15	TRBD1	TRBV7-9	NA	TRBJ2-5	TGTGCCAGCAGCTTTTGGACAGGGAAGCAAGAGACCCAGTACTTC	CASSFWTGKQETQYF
16	TRBD1	TRBV19	NA	TRBJ1-5	TGTGCCAGTAGTGAAACCCCAGGGGGCGGAGGTCAGCCCCAGCATTTT	CASSETPGGGGQPQHF
14	NA	TRBV6-6	NA	TRBJ1-1	TGTGCCAGCGGGAGGCGGGAAGTGAACACTGAAGCTTTCTTT	CASGRREVNTEAFF
15	NA	TRBV3-1/TRBV3-2	NA	TRBJ1-1	TGTGCCAGCAGCCCATTGGGACGGCAGGGGACTGAAGCTTTCTTT	CASSPLGRQGTEAFF
15	TRBD1	TRBV14	NA	TRBJ2-5	TGTGCCAGCAGCCGGCTCGGACAGGGCGGAGAGACCCAGTACTTC	CASSRLGQGGETQYF
14	NA	TRBV5-6	NA	TRBJ2-3	TGTGCCAGCAGCCTAATAAGGGTCACAGATACGCAGTATTTT	CASSLIRVTDTQYF
11	NA	TRBV5-1	NA	TRBJ2-5	TGCGCCAGCAGCTCGCAAGAGACCCAGTACTTC	CASSSQETQYF
16	TRBD1	TRBV6-4	NA	TRBJ2-2	TGTGCCAGCAGTGACTCGTGGACAGGGAGCACCGGGGAGCTGTTTTTT	CASSDSWTGSTGELFF
13	TRBD2	TRBV19	NA	TRBJ2-5	TGTGCCAGTAGTGTCGGACTAGCGGAGACCCAGTACTTC	CASSVGLAETQYF
14	NA	TRBV6-5	NA	TRBJ1-1	TGTGCCAGCAGCCCCCGGGGGATGAACACTGAAGCTTTCTTT	CASSPRGMNTEAFF
15	TRBD2	TRBV2	NA	TRBJ2-3	TGTGCCAGCAGTGGTCTAGCGGGGATCGCAGATACGCAGTATTTT	CASSGLAGIADTQYF
14	TRBD1	TRBV19	NA	TRBJ2-1	TGTGCCAGTAAAGAGACAGGGGAATACAATGAGCAGTTCTTC	CASKETGEYNEQFF
14	NA	TRBV5-1	NA	TRBJ2-7	TGCGCCAGCAGCTTGGTCGGGCAGGCTTACGAGCAGTACTTC	CASSLVGQAYEQYF
15	TRBD2	TRBV4-1	NA	TRBJ2-1	TGCGCCAGCAGCCCGACTAGCGGGGGTTACAATGAGCAGTTCTTC	CASSPTSGGYNEQFF
16	NA	TRBV29-1	once	TRBJ1-3	TGCAGCGTTGATTATGGGACAAGGGCGGGAGGAAACACCATATATTTT	CSVDYGTRAGGNTIYF
16	TRBD2	TRBV7-6	NA	TRBJ2-5	TGTGCCAGCAGCCGTCTAGCGGCCCTAAACCAAGAGACCCAGTACTTC	CASSRLAALNQETQYF
14	NA	TRBV27	NA	TRBJ2-7	TGTGCCAGCAGTTCTACAGGGCCCAACTACGAGCAGTACTTC	CASSSTGPNYEQYF